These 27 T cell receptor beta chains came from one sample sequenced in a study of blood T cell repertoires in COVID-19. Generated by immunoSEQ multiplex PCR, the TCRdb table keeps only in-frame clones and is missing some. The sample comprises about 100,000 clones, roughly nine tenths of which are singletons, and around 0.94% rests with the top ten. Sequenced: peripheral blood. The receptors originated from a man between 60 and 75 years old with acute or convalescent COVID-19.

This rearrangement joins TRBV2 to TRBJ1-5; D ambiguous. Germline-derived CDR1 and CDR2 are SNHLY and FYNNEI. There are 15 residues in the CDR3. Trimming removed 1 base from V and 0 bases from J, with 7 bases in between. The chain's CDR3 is CASSEDRNSNQPQHF. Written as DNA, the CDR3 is TGTGCCAGCAGTGAAGACAGAAATAGCAATCAGCCCCAGCATTTT.

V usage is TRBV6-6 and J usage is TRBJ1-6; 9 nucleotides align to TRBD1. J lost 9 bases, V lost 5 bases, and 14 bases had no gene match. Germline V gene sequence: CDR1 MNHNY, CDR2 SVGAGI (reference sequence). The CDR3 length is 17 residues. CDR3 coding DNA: TGTGCCAGCAGTCTAATCCTGACAGGGGGGTCAGGTTCACCCCTCCACTTT. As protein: CASSLILTGGSGSPLHF.

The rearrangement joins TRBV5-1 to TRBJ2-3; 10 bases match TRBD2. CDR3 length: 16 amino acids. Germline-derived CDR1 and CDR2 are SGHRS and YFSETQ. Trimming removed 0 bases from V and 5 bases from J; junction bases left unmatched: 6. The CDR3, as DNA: TGCGCCAGCAGCTTGGCAGCGGGAGGGACCCGAGATACGCAGTATTTT. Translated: CASSLAAGGTRDTQYF.

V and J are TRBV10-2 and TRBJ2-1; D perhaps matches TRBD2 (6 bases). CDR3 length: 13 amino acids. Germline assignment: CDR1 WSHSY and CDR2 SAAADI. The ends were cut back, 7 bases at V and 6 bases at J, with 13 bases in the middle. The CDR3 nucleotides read TGCGCCAGCACACCGAATAGCGGCAATGAGCAGTTCTTC. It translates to CASTPNSGNEQFF.

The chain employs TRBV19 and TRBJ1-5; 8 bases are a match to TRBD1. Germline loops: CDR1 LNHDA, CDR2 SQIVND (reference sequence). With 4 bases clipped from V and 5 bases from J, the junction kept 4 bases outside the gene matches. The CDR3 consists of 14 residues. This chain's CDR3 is CASSTQDRDQPQHF. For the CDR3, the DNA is TGTGCCAGTAGTACTCAGGACAGGGATCAGCCCCAGCATTTT. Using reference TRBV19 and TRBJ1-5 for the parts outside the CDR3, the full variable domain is DGGITQSPKYLFRKEGQNVTLSCEQNLNHDAMYWYRQDPGQGLRLIYYSQIVNDFQKGDIAEGYSVSREKKESFPLTVTSAQKNPTAFYLCASSTQDRDQPQHFGDGTRLSIL.

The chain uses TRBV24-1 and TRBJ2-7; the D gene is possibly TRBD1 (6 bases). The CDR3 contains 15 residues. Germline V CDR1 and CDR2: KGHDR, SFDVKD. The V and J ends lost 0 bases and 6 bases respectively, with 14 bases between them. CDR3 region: CATSDLTGKSGEQYV. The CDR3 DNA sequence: TGTGCCACCAGTGATTTGACAGGGAAAAGCGGCGAGCAGTACGTC.

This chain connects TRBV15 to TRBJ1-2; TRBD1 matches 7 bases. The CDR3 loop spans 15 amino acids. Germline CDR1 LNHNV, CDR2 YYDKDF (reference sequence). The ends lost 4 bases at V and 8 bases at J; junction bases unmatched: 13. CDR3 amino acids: CATSTRTNRGGGYTF. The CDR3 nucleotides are TGTGCCACCAGCACCCGCACCAACAGGGGCGGAGGCTACACCTTC. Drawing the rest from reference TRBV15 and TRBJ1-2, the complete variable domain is DAMVIQNPRYQVTQFGKPVTLSCSQTLNHNVMYWYQQKSSQAPKLLFHYYDKDFNNEADTPDNFQSRRPNTSFCFLDIRSPGLGDTAMYLCATSTRTNRGGGYTFGSGTRLTVV.

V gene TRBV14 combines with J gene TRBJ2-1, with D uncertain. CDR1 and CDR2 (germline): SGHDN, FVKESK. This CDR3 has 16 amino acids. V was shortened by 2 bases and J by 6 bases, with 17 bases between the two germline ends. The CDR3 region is CASSQRSPRIRNEQFF. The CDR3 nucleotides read TGTGCCAGCAGCCAACGGTCCCCCAGGATCCGCAATGAGCAGTTCTTC.

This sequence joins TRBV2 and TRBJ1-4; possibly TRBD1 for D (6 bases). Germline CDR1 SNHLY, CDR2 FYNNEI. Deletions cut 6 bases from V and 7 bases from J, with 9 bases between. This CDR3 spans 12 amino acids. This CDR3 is CASRQGSEKLFF. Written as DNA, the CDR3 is TGTGCCAGCAGACAGGGCAGTGAAAAACTGTTTTTT.

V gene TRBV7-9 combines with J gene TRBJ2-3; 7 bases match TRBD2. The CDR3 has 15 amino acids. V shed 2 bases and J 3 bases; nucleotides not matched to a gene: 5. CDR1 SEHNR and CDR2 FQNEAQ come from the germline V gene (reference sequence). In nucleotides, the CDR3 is TGTGCCAGCAGCTTACTAGCGGACCTTACAGATACGCAGTATTTT. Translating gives CASSLLADLTDTQYF.

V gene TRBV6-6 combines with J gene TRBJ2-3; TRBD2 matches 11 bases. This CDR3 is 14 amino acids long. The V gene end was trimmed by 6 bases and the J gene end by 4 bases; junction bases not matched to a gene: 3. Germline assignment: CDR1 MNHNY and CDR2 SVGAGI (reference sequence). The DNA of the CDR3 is TGTGCCAGCAGATCTAGCGGGAGGTCAGATACGCAGTATTTT. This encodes CASRSSGRSDTQYF.

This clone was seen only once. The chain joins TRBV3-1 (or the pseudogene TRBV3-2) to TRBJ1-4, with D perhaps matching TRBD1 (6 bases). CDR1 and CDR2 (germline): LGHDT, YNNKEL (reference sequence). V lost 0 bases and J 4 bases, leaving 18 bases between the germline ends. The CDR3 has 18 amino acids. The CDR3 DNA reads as TGTGCCAGCAGCCAAGAAATGGGAAGGGGCAGGGGTAATGAAAAACTGTTTTTT. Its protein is CASSQEMGRGRGNEKLFF.

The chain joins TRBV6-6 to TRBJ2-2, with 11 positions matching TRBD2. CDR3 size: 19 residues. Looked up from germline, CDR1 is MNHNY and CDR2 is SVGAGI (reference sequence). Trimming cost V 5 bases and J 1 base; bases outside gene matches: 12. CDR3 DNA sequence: TGTGCCAGCAGTCTATCGGGACTAGCGGAGGTCGTGAACACCGGGGAGCTGTTTTTT. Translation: CASSLSGLAEVVNTGELFF.

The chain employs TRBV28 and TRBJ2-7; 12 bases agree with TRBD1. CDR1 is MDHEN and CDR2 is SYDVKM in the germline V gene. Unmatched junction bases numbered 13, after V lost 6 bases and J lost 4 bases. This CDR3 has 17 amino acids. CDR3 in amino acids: CASSAPLGTGGRYEQYV. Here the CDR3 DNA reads TGTGCCAGCAGCGCTCCCCTCGGGACAGGGGGCCGTTACGAGCAGTACGTC.

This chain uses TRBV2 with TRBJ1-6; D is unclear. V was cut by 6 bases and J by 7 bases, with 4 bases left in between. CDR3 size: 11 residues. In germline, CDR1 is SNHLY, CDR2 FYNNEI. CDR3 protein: CASRRNSPLHF. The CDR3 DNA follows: TGTGCCAGCAGGAGAAATTCACCCCTCCACTTT.

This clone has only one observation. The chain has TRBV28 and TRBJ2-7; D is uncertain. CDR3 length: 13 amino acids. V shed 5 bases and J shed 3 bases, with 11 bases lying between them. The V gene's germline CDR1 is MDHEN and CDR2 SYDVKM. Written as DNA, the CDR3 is TGTGCCAGCAGTCCCCCGGTACGCTACGAGCAGTACTTC. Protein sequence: CASSPPVRYEQYF.

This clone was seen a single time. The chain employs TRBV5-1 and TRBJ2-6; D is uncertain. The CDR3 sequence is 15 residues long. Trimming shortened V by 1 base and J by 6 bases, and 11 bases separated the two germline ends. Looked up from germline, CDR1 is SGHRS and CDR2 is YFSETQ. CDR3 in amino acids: CASSLSTVEANVLTF. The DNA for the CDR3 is TGCGCCAGCAGCTTGTCCACAGTGGAGGCCAACGTCCTGACTTTC.

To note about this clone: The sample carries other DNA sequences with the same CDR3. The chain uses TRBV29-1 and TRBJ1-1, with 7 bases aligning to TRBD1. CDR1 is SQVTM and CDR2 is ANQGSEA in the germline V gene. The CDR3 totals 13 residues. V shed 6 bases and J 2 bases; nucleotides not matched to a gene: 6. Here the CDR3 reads CSVVQGGNTEAFF. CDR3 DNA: TGCAGCGTGGTCCAGGGGGGAAACACTGAAGCTTTCTTT. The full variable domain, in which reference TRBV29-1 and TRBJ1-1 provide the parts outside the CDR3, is SAVISQKPSRDICQRGTSLTIQCQVDSQVTMMFWYRQQPGQSLTLIATANQGSEATYESGFVIDKFPISRPNLTFSTLTVSNMSPEDSSIYLCSVVQGGNTEAFFGQGTRLTVV.

CDR3 sequence: CASSYRGLADNEQFF. CDR3 DNA: TGTGCCAGCAGCTACCGGGGACTAGCAGACAATGAGCAGTTCTTC. V gene TRBV7-9 combines with J gene TRBJ2-1, with 9 bases lining up with TRBD2. V trimming: 4 bases; J trimming: 5 bases; junction bases outside the gene matches: 6. This CDR3 comprises 15 residues. CDR1 is SEHNR and CDR2 is FQNEAQ in the germline V gene (reference sequence).

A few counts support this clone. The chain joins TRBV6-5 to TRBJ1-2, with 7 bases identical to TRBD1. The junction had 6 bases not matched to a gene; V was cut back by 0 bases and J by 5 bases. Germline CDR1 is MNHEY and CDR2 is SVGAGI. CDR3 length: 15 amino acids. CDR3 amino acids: CASSYSSTGVYGYTF. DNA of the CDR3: TGTGCCAGCAGTTACTCCAGCACAGGGGTATATGGCTACACCTTC.

In DNA form, the CDR3 reads TGTGCCAGCAGCCCAACGACGGGGTTCGGATCTGGGGCCAACGTCCTGACTTTC. Protein sequence: CASSPTTGFGSGANVLTF. The chain uses TRBV11-2 and TRBJ2-6, with D perhaps TRBD2 (5 bases). The CDR3 contains 18 residues. V lost 5 bases, J lost 1 base, and 18 bases lay in between. Germline CDR1 reads SGHAT; CDR2 reads FQNNGV.

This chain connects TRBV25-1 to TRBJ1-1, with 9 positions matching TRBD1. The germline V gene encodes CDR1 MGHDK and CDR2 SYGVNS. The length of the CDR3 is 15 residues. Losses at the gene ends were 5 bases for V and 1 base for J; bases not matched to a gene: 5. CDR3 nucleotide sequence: TGTGCCAGCAGTTGGGGACAGGGCTCGAACACTGAAGCTTTCTTT. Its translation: CASSWGQGSNTEAFF.

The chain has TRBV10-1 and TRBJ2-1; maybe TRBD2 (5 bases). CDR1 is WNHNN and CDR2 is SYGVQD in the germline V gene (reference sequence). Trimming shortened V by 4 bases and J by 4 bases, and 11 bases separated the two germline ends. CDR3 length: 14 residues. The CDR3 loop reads CASSASGNYNEQFF. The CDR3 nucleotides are TGCGCCAGCAGTGCCAGCGGTAATTACAATGAGCAGTTCTTC.

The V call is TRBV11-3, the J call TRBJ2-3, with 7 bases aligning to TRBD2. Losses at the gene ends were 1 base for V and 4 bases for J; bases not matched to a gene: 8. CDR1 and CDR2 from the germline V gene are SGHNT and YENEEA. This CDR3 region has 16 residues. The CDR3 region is CASSLGGGSKADTQYF. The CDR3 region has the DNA TGTGCCAGCAGCTTAGGGGGCGGGAGTAAAGCAGATACGCAGTATTTT.

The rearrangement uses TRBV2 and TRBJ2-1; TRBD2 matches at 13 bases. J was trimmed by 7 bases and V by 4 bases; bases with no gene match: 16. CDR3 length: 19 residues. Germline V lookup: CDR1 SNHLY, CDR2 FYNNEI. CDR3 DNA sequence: TGTGCCAGCAGTGCACTAGGGGGCTTCGGACTAGCGGGAGTGAATGAGCAGTTCTTC. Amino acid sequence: CASSALGGFGLAGVNEQFF.

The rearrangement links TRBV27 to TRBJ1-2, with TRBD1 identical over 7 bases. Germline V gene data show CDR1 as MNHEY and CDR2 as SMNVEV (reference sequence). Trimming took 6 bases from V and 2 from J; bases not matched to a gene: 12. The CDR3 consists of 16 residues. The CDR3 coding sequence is TGTGCCAGCAGCCTTTCTCTCCCACAGGGGAACTATGGCTACACCTTC. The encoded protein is CASSLSLPQGNYGYTF.

The CDR3: CASSRSGLADRGGGTDTQYF. The CDR3, as DNA: TGTGCCAGCAGCCGATCGGGACTAGCGGACCGCGGGGGAGGTACAGATACGCAGTATTTT. This chain links TRBV9 with TRBJ2-3, with 11 bases matching TRBD2. Looked up from germline, CDR1 is SGDLS and CDR2 is YYNGEE. The CDR3 length is 20 residues. The junction had 19 bases not matched to a gene; V was cut back by 4 bases and J by 3 bases.